This paragraph covers one T cell receptor (beta chain) sequence. The data are from a study of blood T cell repertoires in COVID-19. Study as a whole: Spain, Italy and the United States supplied samples that represented acute and convalescent COVID-19. PBMCs, B-cell-depleted T cells, or T cells were the source of the cDNA or gDNA that made up the material.

Using immunoSEQ multiplex PCR, the repertoire was profiled, and TCRdb retains in-frame clones only, with some absent. This sample carries about 180,000 clones, roughly 89% of them seen once, and the ten largest clones take around 1.6%. The CDR3 has 14 amino acids. From germline, CDR1 is GTSNPN and CDR2 SVGIG (reference sequence). Trimming removed 2 bases at V and 0 bases at J, with 8 bases between. The rearrangement links TRBV30 to TRBJ1-3; perhaps TRBD1 as D (6 bases). Sample: peripheral blood. The sequence was collected from a woman in her forties or fifties with acute or convalescent COVID-19. The CDR3 DNA sequence: TGTGCCTGGAGTACAGGGAGCTCTGGAAACACCATATATTTT. This codes for CAWSTGSSGNTIYF.